These 32 T cell receptor beta chains were sequenced from one sample in a study of T-cell memory formation after mild COVID-19. MiXCR, run by TCRdb on the 5' RACE reads, gives a single entry per CDR3 protein. The sample yields around 200,000 distinct CDR3 sequences, approximately 10% seen once. The sequenced material came from PBMCs or a T cell subset sorted from them (not recorded which). All receptors come from a man aged 18 to 30 who had mild COVID-19 (a few samples of this study predate the infection). Cell type and time point are not known.

This clonotype was found many times. The V and J genes are TRBV5-1 and TRBJ1-4, with TRBD1 matching 7 bases. The V segment lost 4 bases and the J segment 6 bases; nucleotides outside the gene matches: 9. Germline CDR1 is SGHRS and CDR2 is YFSETQ. The CDR3 is 15 residues long. The CDR3 coding sequence is TGCGCCAGCAGCGTTTGGGGGACAGCCGATGAAAAACTGTTTTTT. This gives the protein CASSVWGTADEKLFF.

CDR3 nucleotide sequence: TGTGCCAGCACAATTCTGGGATACGAGCAGTACGTC. It translates to CASTILGYEQYV. The rearrangement joins TRBV27 to TRBJ2-7; D remains unclear. Germline values: CDR1 MNHEY, CDR2 SMNVEV (reference sequence). V was trimmed by 7 bases and J by 4 bases, leaving 11 bases between them. The CDR3 is made up of 12 amino acids.

The chain couples TRBV7-9 to TRBJ2-1, with TRBD2 matching over 9 bases. J gave up 10 bases and V 5 bases, and 15 bases lay outside the gene matches. In germline, CDR1 is SEHNR, CDR2 FQNEAQ (reference sequence). CDR3 length: 16 residues. The chain's CDR3 is CASSEGRGTSISEQFF. As DNA, the CDR3 is TGTGCCAGCAGCGAAGGTCGCGGGACTAGCATTTCGGAGCAGTTCTTC. Looking up the rest from reference TRBV7-9 and TRBJ2-1 gives the full variable domain: DTGVSQNPRHKITKRGQNVTFRCDPISEHNRLYWYRQTLGQGPEFLTYFQNEAQLEKSRLLSDRFSAERPKGSFSTLEIQRTEQGDSAMYLCASSEGRGTSISEQFFGPGTRLTVL.

V and J are TRBV20-1 and TRBJ2-6; no firm D call. Germline loops: CDR1 DFQATT, CDR2 SNEGSKA (reference sequence). Trimming left V 1 base short and J 1 base short, with 5 bases between. The CDR3 runs to 14 residues. CDR3 protein: CSARVGSGANVLTF. The CDR3 DNA sequence: TGCAGTGCTAGAGTCGGGTCTGGGGCCAACGTCCTGACTTTC.

In this sample, this clonotype turned up a few times. The chain has TRBV7-9 and TRBJ2-7, with a tentative D call TRBD2 (5 bases). V lost 4 bases to trimming and J lost 3 bases, with 16 bases between them. The germline V gene encodes CDR1 SEHNR and CDR2 FQNEAQ (reference sequence). The CDR3 has 15 residues. CDR3 bases: TGTGCCAGCAGCTCTTGGAGAGGGTCTTTCTACGAGCAGTACTTC. Its protein product is CASSSWRGSFYEQYF.

This clonotype has more than one count but fewer than ten. V and J are TRBV7-9 and TRBJ2-4; a possible D gene is TRBD2 (5 bases). V was cut by 0 bases and J by 3 bases, with 12 bases left in between. Germline CDR1 is SEHNR and CDR2 is FQNEAQ (reference sequence). This CDR3 comprises 16 residues. The CDR3 sequence is CASSLAGLAGKNIQYF. The CDR3 DNA reads TGTGCCAGCAGCTTAGCAGGGCTTGCGGGCAAAAACATTCAGTACTTC.

This sequence joins TRBV5-1 and TRBJ1-3, with a possible D match to TRBD1 (5 bases). The CDR3 is made up of 15 amino acids. V was pared by 0 bases and J by 2 bases, with 9 bases between. Germline loops: CDR1 SGHRS, CDR2 YFSETQ. The CDR3 sequence is CASSLASGPGNTIYF. The CDR3 bases are TGCGCCAGCAGCTTGGCATCAGGGCCTGGAAACACCATATATTTT.

This clonotype was detected many times. The chain carries TRBV2 and TRBJ1-2, with 8 positions matching TRBD1. After removal of 6 bases from V and 6 bases from J, the junction contained 3 bases not matched to a gene. Germline CDR1 reads SNHLY; CDR2 reads FYNNEI. The CDR3 contains 12 residues. CDR3 protein: CASSEQGDGYTF. CDR3 nucleotide sequence: TGTGCCAGCAGCGAACAGGGGGATGGCTACACCTTC.

This clonotype has more than one count but fewer than ten. The CDR3 here is CASSNRQDPGTEAFF. The CDR3 DNA reads TGTGCCAGCAGCAATCGTCAGGATCCGGGAACTGAAGCTTTCTTT. The V gene is TRBV21-1, the J gene TRBJ1-1; the table's D call, TRBD1, was not checked against the DNA. TRBV21-1 is termed a pseudogene. CDR3 length equals 15 residues.

A few counts support this clonotype. This chain links TRBV29-1 with TRBJ2-5, with 9 nucleotides matching TRBD1. There are 13 residues in the CDR3. Germline CDR1 SQVTM, CDR2 ANQGSEA. V was clipped by 4 bases and J by 4 bases; unmatched bases: 4. The CDR3 sequence: CSVAGQGGETQYF. The CDR3 nucleotides read TGCAGCGTTGCGGGACAGGGAGGAGAGACCCAGTACTTC.

This clonotype was picked up a small number of times. The V call is TRBV5-1, the J call TRBJ1-1, with D possibly matching TRBD1 (5 bases). CDR1 is SGHRS, CDR2 YFSETQ, per germline. V was pared by 2 bases and J by 6 bases, with 17 bases between. The CDR3 runs to 15 residues. This CDR3 reads CASSFRGREVPEAFF. CDR3 nucleotides: TGCGCCAGCAGCTTCCGTGGCAGGGAAGTTCCTGAAGCTTTCTTT.

The J gene is TRBJ2-7, the V gene TRBV7-2, with unresolved D. This CDR3 has 14 residues. The V end was cut by 6 bases, the J end by 7 bases, with 19 bases between. Germline loops: CDR1 SGHTA, CDR2 FQGNSA. The CDR3 reads CASSAGPGVREQYF. The CDR3 DNA is TGTGCCAGCAGTGCCGGGCCCGGCGTCCGGGAGCAGTACTTC.

This clonotype was seen more than once but under ten times. The chain combines TRBV11-2 with TRBJ1-1; weak D call: TRBD1 (5 bases). Germline CDR1 SGHAT, CDR2 FQNNGV. The V gene lost 5 bases and the J gene lost 3 bases, with 19 bases spanning the gap. CDR3 length: 16 residues. Here the CDR3 reads CASSLSSGTGDTEAFF. The DNA for the CDR3 is TGTGCCAGCAGCCTATCCTCCGGGACGGGGGACACTGAAGCTTTCTTT.

This clonotype was recorded at least ten times. The V gene is TRBV25-1, the J gene TRBJ2-3; 9 nucleotides line up with TRBD2. With V trimmed by 7 bases and J by 1 base, 6 bases remained unmatched. Germline V lookup: CDR1 MGHDK, CDR2 SYGVNS. The CDR3 spans 15 residues. CDR3 in amino acids: CASTPKRGGTDTQYF. The CDR3 region has the DNA TGTGCCAGCACCCCAAAGCGGGGGGGCACAGATACGCAGTATTTT.

The V and J genes are TRBV5-6 and TRBJ1-2; D is ambiguous. The CDR3 is made up of 12 amino acids. V shed 2 bases and J shed 1 base, with 3 bases lying between them. The germline V gene has CDR1 SGHDT and CDR2 YYEEEE. The CDR3 loop is CASSLSNYGYTF. In DNA, the CDR3 is TGTGCCAGCAGCTTAAGTAACTATGGCTACACCTTC.

A word on this clonotype: Its ends do not fully match the called genes, so a read error is possible. The rearrangement uses TRBV7-7 and TRBJ1-5, with unresolved D. The CDR3 is 15 residues long. Germline V CDR1 and CDR2: SSHAT, FNYEAQ (reference sequence). The CDR3 nucleotides read TGTGCTAGCATCGCAGATCGGGTAAGCAATCAGCCCCAGCATTTT. It yields the protein CASIADRVSNQPQHF.

The CDR3 here is CATSVDRRQATGELFF. The CDR3 nucleotides are TGTGCCACCAGTGTGGACAGAAGACAGGCCACCGGGGAGCTGTTTTTT. The rearrangement links TRBV24-1 to TRBJ2-2, with D maybe TRBD1 (6 bases). This CDR3 region has 16 residues. Germline V lookup: CDR1 KGHDR, CDR2 SFDVKD. Trimming removed 5 bases from V and 4 bases from J, with 16 bases in between.

This rearrangement joins TRBV12-3 or TRBV12-4 to TRBJ1-2, with D perhaps matching TRBD1 (5 bases). This CDR3 has 14 amino acids. V lost 6 bases and J 2 bases, leaving 13 bases between the germline ends. Written as DNA, the CDR3 is TGTGCCAGCAGGACACAGGACGGGAACTATGGCTACACCTTC. Translated: CASRTQDGNYGYTF.

At least ten counts were recorded for this clonotype. The chain joins TRBV5-1 to TRBJ2-1; TRBD2 might be the D (5 bases). CDR3 size: 16 residues. Germline V gene data show CDR1 as SGHRS and CDR2 as YFSETQ. The V and J ends lost 0 bases and 0 bases respectively, with 10 bases between them. CDR3 sequence reads: CASSLGQRLSYNEQFF. CDR3 nucleotides: TGCGCCAGCAGCTTGGGGCAGCGGCTCTCCTACAATGAGCAGTTCTTC.

The chain has TRBV6-6 and TRBJ1-5; D unclear. Trimming removed 6 bases from V and 0 bases from J, with 12 bases in between. CDR1 MNHNY and CDR2 SVGAGI come from the germline V gene (reference sequence). The CDR3 loop spans 15 amino acids. Here the CDR3 DNA reads TGTGCCAGCAGCCTAACAGACTATAGCAATCAGCCCCAGCATTTT. It translates to CASSLTDYSNQPQHF.

The chain has TRBV7-9 and TRBJ1-2; D is perhaps TRBD1 (5 bases). V lost 1 base to trimming and J lost 5 bases, with 17 bases between them. The germline V gene has CDR1 SEHNR and CDR2 FQNEAQ (reference sequence). This CDR3 has 16 amino acids. This CDR3 reads CASSLDLHWTPYGYTF. The CDR3 DNA reads TGTGCCAGCAGCTTAGATCTCCATTGGACACCTTATGGCTACACCTTC.

This sequence joins TRBV6-1 and TRBJ2-5; D not resolved. CDR1 and CDR2 (germline): MNHNS, SASEGT. Trimming cost V 1 base and J 7 bases, with 7 bases left between them. The CDR3 is made up of 12 amino acids. For the CDR3, the DNA is TGTGCCAGCAGTGAAGATTTGAGGACCCAGTACTTC. Residues: CASSEDLRTQYF.

This clonotype was observed a handful of times. This sequence joins TRBV5-1 and TRBJ2-7; D gene ambiguous. The V gene lost 0 bases and the J gene lost 5 bases, with 12 bases spanning the gap. CDR3 length: 14 amino acids. CDR1 and CDR2 (germline): SGHRS, YFSETQ. CDR3 residues: CASSLGAADDEQYF. The CDR3 DNA is TGCGCCAGCAGCTTGGGGGCAGCTGACGACGAGCAGTACTTC.

The chain has TRBV5-5 and TRBJ1-6; no clear D gene. The CDR3 is made up of 16 amino acids. Germline V gene sequence: CDR1 SGHKS, CDR2 YYEKEE (reference sequence). Trimming took off 4 bases at V and 7 bases at J, with 18 bases between the two ends. CDR3 bases: TGTGCCAGCAGCAACACCCGGGCTCCTAGGAATTCACCCCTCCACTTT. Translated, it gives CASSNTRAPRNSPLHF.

V is TRBV7-2 and J is TRBJ2-1; 11 bases agree with TRBD2. Per germline, CDR1 SGHTA and CDR2 FQGNSA. The V gene end was trimmed by 4 bases and the J gene end by 8 bases; junction bases not matched to a gene: 7. CDR3 length: 15 residues. CDR3 amino acids: CASSYLASGGYEQFF. CDR3 bases: TGTGCCAGCAGCTATCTGGCTAGCGGGGGGTATGAGCAGTTCTTC.

This clonotype was detected a few times. The chain has TRBV24-1 and TRBJ2-5; TRBD1 agrees at 8 bases. V shed 6 bases, J shed 5 bases, and the junction held 10 bases outside the gene matches. CDR1 is KGHDR and CDR2 is SFDVKD in the germline V gene. The CDR3 has 15 residues. CDR3 loop: CATSFSQGAGETQYF. CDR3 coding DNA: TGTGCCACCAGTTTCTCCCAGGGGGCCGGGGAGACCCAGTACTTC.

This clonotype was found many times. The chain is built from TRBV7-9 and TRBJ1-5; D gene ambiguous. The CDR3 totals 12 residues. Germline assignment: CDR1 SEHNR and CDR2 FQNEAQ (reference sequence). V shed 0 bases and J shed 6 bases, with 3 bases lying between them. CDR3 nucleotide sequence: TGTGCCAGCAGCTTAGCGGCTCAGCCCCAGCATTTT. This gives the protein CASSLAAQPQHF.

The chain links TRBV4-3 to TRBJ2-3; D ambiguous. The CDR3 length is 13 residues. Germline V gene lookup returns CDR1 LGHNA and CDR2 YSLEER. V lost 5 bases and J 5 bases, leaving 11 bases between the germline ends. The CDR3 DNA sequence: TGCGCCAGCAGCGATGGGCACGGAGATACGCAGTATTTT. Its translation: CASSDGHGDTQYF.

This clonotype was detected a few times. V is TRBV3-1 and J is TRBJ1-5, with a possible D match to TRBD1 (6 bases). Trimming removed 1 base at V and 6 bases at J, with 13 bases between. The germline gives CDR1 LGHDT, CDR2 YNNKEL (reference sequence). This CDR3 spans 15 amino acids. The CDR3 region has the DNA TGTGCCAGCAGCCAAGGCCCAGGGGCCGTTCAGCCCCAGCATTTT. Translation gives CASSQGPGAVQPQHF.

This chain uses TRBV6-2 or TRBV6-3 with TRBJ1-6, with D possibly TRBD1 on 5 matching bases. The germline V gene has CDR1 MNHEY and CDR2 SVGEGT. CDR3 length: 14 amino acids. Trimming stripped 8 bases from V and 8 bases from J, with 16 bases between. CDR3 amino acids: CASLRAGTYSPLHF. CDR3 DNA sequence: TGTGCCAGCCTGAGGGCTGGGACCTATTCACCCCTCCACTTT.

The chain links TRBV29-1 to TRBJ1-2; 9 positions agree with TRBD1. With 3 bases clipped from V and 6 bases from J, the junction kept 8 bases outside the gene matches. The CDR3 runs 14 residues. Germline CDR1 reads SQVTM; CDR2 reads ANQGSEA. The CDR3 DNA sequence: TGCAGCGTTGACCGATCCGGACAGGGGCATGGCTACACCTTC. Its protein is CSVDRSGQGHGYTF.

There are a few counts of this clonotype. This chain links TRBV10-3 with TRBJ2-1; perhaps TRBD2 as D (6 bases). With 0 bases removed from V and 1 base from J, the gap between germline ends came to 7 bases. CDR1 and CDR2 (germline): ENHRY, SYGVKD. This CDR3 is 15 amino acids long. CDR3 coding DNA: TGTGCCATCAGTGAGTCCGGGGGTTCCTACAATGAGCAGTTCTTC. Translation: CAISESGGSYNEQFF.